A single T cell receptor (beta chain) is shown here with its context. The CDR3 is 11 residues long. Trimming cost V 2 bases and J 6 bases, with 7 bases left between them. Germline V gene sequence: CDR1 SQVTM, CDR2 ANQGSEA. The data originate from a study of cytomegalovirus exposure and HLA in healthy donors. Study-level information: The use of the same platform for the approximately 110 validation repertoires and the 666 first-cohort repertoires was reported by a later analysis.

TCRdb's copy holds only in-frame clones and misses some; the assay was immunoSEQ multiplex PCR. Here the sample spans 150,000 or so clones, 90% being singletons. The receptor's source is a woman in her 30s in good health and CMV-seropositive. The gene calls are TRBV29-1 and TRBJ1-2, with D unclear. The specimen sequenced was PBMCs. In DNA, the CDR3 is TGCAGCGTTGAAAAAGCCAATGGCTACACCTTC. Its protein is CSVEKANGYTF.